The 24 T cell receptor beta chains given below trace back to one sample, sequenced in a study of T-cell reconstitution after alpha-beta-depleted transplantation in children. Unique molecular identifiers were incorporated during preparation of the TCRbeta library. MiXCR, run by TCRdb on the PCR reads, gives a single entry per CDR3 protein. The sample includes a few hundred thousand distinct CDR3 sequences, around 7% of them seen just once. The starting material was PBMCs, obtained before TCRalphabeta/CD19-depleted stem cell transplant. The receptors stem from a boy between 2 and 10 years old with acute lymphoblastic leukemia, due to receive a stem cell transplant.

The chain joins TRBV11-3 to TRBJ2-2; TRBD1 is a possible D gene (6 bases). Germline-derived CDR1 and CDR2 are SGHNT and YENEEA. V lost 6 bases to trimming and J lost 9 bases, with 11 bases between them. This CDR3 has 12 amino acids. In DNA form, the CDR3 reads TGTGCCAGCAGGAAGGGGGATAGGGAGCTGTTTTTT. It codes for CASRKGDRELFF.

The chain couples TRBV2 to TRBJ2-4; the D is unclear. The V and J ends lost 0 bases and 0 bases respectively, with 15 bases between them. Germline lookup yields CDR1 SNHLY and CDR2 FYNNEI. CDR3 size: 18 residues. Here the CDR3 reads CASSEALRAPLAKNIQYF. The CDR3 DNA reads TGTGCCAGCAGTGAAGCGCTTCGGGCACCGTTAGCCAAAAACATTCAGTACTTC.

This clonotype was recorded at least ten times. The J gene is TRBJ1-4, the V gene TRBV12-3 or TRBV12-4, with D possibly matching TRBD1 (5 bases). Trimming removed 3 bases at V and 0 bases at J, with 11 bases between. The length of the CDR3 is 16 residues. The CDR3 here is CASSLRDGATNEKLFF. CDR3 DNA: TGTGCCAGCAGTTTGAGGGACGGCGCAACTAATGAAAAACTGTTTTTT.

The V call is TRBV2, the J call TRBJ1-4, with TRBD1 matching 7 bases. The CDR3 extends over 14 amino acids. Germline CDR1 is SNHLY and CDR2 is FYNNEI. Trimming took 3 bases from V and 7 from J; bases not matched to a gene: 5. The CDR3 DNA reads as TGTGCCAGCAGTGAGGACAGGAGGGGTGAAAAACTGTTTTTT. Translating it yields CASSEDRRGEKLFF.

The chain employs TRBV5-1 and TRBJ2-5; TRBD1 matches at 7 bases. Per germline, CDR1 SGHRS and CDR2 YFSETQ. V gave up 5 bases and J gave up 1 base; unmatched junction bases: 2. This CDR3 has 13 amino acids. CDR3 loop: CASRRQGQETQYF. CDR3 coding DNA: TGCGCCAGCAGACGACAGGGCCAAGAGACCCAGTACTTC.

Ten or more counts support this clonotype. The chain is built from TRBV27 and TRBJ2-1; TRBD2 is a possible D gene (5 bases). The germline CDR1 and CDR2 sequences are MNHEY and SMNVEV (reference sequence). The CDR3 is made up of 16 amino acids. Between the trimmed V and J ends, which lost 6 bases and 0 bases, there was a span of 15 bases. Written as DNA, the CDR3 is TGTGCCAGCAGCCGTCTCGGGGAGAGCTCCTACAATGAGCAGTTCTTC. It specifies CASSRLGESSYNEQFF.

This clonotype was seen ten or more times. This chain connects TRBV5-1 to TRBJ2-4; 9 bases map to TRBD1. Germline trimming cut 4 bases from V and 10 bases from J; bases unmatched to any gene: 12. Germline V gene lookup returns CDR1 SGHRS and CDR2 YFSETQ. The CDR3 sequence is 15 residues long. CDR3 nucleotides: TGCGCCAGCAGCAAAACACAGGGGGCGTCCGGGATTCAGTACTTC. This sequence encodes CASSKTQGASGIQYF.

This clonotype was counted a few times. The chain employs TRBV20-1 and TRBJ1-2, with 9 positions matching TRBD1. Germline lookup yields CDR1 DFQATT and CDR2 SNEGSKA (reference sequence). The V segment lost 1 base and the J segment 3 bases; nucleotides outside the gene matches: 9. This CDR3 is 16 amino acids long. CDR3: CSARVGTGIGDYGYTF. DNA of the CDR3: TGCAGTGCTAGAGTGGGGACAGGGATAGGGGACTATGGCTACACCTTC.

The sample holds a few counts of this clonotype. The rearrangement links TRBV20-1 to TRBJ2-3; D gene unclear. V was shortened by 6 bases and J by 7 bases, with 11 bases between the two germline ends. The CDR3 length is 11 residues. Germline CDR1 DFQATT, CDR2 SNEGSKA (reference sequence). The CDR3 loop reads CSATSRNTQYF. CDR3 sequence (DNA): TGCAGTGCAACGTCCCGTAATACGCAGTATTTT.

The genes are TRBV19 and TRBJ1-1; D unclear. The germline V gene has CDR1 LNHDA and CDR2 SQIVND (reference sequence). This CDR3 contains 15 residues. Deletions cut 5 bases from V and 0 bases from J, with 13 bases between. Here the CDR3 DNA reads TGTGCCAGTAGTTCAAGGACGGGAATGAACACTGAAGCTTTCTTT. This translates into CASSSRTGMNTEAFF. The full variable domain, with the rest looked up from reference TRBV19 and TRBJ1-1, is DGGITQSPKYLFRKEGQNVTLSCEQNLNHDAMYWYRQDPGQGLRLIYYSQIVNDFQKGDIAEGYSVSREKKESFPLTVTSAQKNPTAFYLCASSSRTGMNTEAFFGQGTRLTVV.

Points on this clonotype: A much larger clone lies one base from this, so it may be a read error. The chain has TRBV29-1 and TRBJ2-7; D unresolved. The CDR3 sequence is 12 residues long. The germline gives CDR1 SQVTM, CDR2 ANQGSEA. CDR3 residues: CSVARDSYKQYF. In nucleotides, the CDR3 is TGCAGCGTTGCTAGAGACTCCTACAAGCAGTACTTC.

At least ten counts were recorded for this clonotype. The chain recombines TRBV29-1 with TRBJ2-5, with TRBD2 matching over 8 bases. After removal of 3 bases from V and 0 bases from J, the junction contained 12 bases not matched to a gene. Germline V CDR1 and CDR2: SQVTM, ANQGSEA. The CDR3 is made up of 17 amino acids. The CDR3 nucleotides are TGCAGCGTTGATGGCCGGACTAGCCCCTCTCACCAAGAGACCCAGTACTTC. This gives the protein CSVDGRTSPSHQETQYF.

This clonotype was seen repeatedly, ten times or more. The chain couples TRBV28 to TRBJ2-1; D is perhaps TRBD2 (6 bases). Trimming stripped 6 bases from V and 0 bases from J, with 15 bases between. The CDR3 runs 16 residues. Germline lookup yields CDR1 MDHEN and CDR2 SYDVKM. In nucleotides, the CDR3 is TGTGCCAGCAGACCGGGACGGGGGAGCTCCTACAATGAGCAGTTCTTC. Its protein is CASRPGRGSSYNEQFF.

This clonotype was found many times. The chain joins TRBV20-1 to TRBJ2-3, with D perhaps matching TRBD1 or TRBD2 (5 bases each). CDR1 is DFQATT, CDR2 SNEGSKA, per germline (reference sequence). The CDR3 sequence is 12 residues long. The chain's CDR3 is CRARRGADTQYF. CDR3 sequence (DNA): TGCAGAGCCCGCCGGGGCGCAGATACGCAGTATTTT.

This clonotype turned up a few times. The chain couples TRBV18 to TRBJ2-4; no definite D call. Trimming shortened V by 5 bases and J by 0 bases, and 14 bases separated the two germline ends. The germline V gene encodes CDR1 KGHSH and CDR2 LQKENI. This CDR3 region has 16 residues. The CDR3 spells CASSSRTELAKNIQYF. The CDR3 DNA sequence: TGTGCCAGCTCATCTAGGACGGAATTAGCCAAAAACATTCAGTACTTC.

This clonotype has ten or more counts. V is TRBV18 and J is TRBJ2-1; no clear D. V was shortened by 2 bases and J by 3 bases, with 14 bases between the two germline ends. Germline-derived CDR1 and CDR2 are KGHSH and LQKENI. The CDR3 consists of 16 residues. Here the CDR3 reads CASSPTRLTLYNEQFF. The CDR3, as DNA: TGTGCCAGCTCACCAACACGTCTCACCCTCTACAATGAGCAGTTCTTC.

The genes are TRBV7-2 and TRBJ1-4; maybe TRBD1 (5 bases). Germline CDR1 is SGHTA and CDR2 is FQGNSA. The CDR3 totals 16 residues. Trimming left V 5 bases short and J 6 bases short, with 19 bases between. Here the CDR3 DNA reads TGTGCCAGCAGCCACGGGTCGCGGGGCTGGGATGAAAAACTGTTTTTT. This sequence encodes CASSHGSRGWDEKLFF. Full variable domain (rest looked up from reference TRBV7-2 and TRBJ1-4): GAGVSQSPSNKVTEKGKDVELRCDPISGHTALYWYRQSLGQGLEFLIYFQGNSAPDKSGLPSDRFSAERTGGSVSTLTIQRTQQEDSAVYLCASSHGSRGWDEKLFFGSGTQLSVL.

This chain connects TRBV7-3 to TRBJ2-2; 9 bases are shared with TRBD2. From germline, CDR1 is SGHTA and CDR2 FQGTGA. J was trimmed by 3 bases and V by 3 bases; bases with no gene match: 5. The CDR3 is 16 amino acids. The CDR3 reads CASSFVAGAYTGELFF. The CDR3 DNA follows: TGTGCCAGCAGCTTTGTAGCGGGGGCCTACACCGGGGAGCTGTTTTTT.

The CDR3 protein is CASSHAGLAGYNEQFF. For the CDR3, the DNA is TGTGCCAGCAGCCATGCGGGACTAGCGGGATACAATGAGCAGTTCTTC. V is TRBV4-2 and J is TRBJ2-1; 13 bases fit TRBD2. The CDR3 is 16 amino acids. Germline CDR1 LGHNA, CDR2 YNFKEQ. V trimming: 3 bases; J trimming: 4 bases; junction bases outside the gene matches: 3.

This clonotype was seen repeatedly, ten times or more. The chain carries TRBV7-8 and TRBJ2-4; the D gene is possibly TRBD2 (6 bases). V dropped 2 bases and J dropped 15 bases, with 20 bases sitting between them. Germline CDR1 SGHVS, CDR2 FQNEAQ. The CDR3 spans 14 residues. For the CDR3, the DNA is TGTGCCAGCAGCTTATCCGGGACTTTCTCGGCCCGGTACTTC. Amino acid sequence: CASSLSGTFSARYF.

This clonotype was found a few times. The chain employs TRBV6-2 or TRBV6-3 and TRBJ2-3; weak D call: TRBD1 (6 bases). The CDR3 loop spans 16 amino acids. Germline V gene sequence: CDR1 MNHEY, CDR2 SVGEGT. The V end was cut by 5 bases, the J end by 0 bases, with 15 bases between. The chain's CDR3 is CASSLVTGLSTDTQYF. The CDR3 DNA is TGTGCCAGCAGTCTGGTCACAGGGCTTAGCACAGATACGCAGTATTTT.

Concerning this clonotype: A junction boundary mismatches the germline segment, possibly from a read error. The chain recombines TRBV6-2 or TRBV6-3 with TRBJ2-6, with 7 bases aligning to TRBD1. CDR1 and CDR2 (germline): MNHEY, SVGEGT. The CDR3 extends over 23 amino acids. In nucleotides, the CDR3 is TGTGCCAGCAGTCACTCCCGTTTGGGACAGTCAGGGGTAAAGAGCTCTGGGGCCAACGTCCTGACTTTC. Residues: CASSHSRLGQSGVKSSGANVLTF.

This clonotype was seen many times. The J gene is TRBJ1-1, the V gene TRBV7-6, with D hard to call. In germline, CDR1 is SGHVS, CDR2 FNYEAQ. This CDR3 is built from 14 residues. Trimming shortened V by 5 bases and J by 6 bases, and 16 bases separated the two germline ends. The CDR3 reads CASSPNPPGAEAFF. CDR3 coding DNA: TGTGCCAGCAGCCCTAACCCCCCCGGGGCTGAAGCTTTCTTT.

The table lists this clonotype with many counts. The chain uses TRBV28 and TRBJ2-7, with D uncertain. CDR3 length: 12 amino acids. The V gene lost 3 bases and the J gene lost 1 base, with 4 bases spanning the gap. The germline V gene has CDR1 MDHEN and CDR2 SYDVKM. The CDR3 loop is CASSLLSYEQYF. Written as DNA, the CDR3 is TGTGCCAGCAGTTTGCTGTCCTACGAGCAGTACTTC.